This T cell receptor (beta chain) was sequenced in a study of blood T cell repertoires in COVID-19. Study overall: Donors in the United States, Italy and Spain gave samples during acute or convalescent COVID-19. Nucleic acid was either cDNA or gDNA, and it came from T cells, B-cell-depleted T cells, or PBMCs.

V shed 6 bases and J shed 6 bases, with 9 bases lying between them. From germline, CDR1 is SEHNR and CDR2 FQNEAQ (reference sequence). This CDR3 comprises 12 residues. Clones were read by immunoSEQ multiplex PCR, and TCRdb kept only the in-frame ones, dropping some. The sample includes 50,000 or so clones, around 90% of them seen just once. Sequencing used peripheral blood. The receptor's source is a man over 45 with active COVID-19. The chain uses TRBV7-9 and TRBJ2-1; D is uncertain. The CDR3: CASRGRSNEQFF. CDR3 DNA sequence: TGTGCCAGCAGAGGTCGGAGCAATGAGCAGTTCTTC. The full variable domain, its missing parts supplied by reference TRBV7-9 and TRBJ2-1, is DTGVSQNPRHKITKRGQNVTFRCDPISEHNRLYWYRQTLGQGPEFLTYFQNEAQLEKSRLLSDRFSAERPKGSFSTLEIQRTEQGDSAMYLCASRGRSNEQFFGPGTRLTVL.